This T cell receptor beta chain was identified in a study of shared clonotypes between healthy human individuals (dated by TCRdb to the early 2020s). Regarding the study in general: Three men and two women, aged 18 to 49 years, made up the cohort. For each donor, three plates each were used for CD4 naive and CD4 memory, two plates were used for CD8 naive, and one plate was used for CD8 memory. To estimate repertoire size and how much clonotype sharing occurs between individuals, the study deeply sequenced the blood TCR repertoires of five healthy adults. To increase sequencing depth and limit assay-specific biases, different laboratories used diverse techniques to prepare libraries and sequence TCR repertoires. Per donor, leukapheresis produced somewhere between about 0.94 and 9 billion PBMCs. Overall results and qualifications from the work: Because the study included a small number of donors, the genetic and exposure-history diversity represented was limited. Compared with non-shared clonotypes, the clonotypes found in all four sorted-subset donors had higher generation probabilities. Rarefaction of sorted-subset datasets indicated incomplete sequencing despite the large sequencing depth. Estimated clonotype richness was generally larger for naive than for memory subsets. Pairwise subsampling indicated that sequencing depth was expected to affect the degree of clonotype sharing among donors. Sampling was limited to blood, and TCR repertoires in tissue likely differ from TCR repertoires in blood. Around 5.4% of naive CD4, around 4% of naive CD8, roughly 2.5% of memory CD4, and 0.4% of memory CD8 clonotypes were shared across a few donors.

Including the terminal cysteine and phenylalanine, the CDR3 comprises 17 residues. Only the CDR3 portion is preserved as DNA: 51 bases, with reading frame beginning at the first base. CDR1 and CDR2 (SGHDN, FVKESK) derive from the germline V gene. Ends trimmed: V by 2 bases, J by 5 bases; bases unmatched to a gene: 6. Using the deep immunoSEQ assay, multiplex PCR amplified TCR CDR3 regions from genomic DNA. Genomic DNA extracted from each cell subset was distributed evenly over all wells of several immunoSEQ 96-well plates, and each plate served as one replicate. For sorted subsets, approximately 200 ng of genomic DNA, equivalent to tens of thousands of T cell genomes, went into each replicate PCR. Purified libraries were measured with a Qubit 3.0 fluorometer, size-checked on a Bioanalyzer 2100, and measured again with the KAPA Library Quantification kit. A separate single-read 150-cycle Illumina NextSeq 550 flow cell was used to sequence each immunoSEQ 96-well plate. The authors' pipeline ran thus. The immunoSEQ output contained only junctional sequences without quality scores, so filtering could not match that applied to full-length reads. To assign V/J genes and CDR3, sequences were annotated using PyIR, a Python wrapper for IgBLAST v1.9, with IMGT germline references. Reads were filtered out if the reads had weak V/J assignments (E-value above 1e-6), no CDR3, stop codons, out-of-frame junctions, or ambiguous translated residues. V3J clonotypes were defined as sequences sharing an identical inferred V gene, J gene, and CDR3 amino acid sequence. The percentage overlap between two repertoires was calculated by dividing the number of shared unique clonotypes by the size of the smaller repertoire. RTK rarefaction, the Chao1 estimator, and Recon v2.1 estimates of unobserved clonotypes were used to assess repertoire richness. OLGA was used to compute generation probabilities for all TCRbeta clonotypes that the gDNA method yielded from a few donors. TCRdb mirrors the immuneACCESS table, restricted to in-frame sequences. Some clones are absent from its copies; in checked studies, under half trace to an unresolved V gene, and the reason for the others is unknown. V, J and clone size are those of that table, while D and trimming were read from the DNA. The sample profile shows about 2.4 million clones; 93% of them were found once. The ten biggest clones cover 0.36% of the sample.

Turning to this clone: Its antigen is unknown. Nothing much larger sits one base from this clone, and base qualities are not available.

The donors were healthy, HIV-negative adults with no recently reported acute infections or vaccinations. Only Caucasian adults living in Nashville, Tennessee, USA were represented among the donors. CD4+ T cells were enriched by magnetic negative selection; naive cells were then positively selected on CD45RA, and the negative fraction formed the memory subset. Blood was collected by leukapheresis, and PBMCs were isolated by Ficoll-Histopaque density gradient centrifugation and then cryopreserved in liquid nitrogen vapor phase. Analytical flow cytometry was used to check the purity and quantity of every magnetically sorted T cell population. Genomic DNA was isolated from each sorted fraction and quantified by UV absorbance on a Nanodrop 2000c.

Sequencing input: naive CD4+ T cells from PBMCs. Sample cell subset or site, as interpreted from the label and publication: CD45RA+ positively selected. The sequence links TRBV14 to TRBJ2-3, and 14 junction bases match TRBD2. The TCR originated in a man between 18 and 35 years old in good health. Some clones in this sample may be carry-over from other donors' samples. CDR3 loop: CASSQRPGLAGGDTQYF. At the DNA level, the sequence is TGTGCCAGCAGCCAACGCCCCGGACTAGCGGGAGGAGATACGCAGTATTTT. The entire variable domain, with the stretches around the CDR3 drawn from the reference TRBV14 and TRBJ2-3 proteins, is EAGVTQFPSHSVIEKGQTVTLRCDPISGHDNLYWYRRVMGKEIKFLLHFVKESKQDESGMPNNRFLAERTGGTYSTLKVQPAELEDSGVYFCASSQRPGLAGGDTQYFGPGTRLTVL.